The text below deals with one TCR beta chain. This record comes from a study of T cell responses to AZD1222 COVID-19 vaccine. The CDR3 is 13 residues long. The V gene lost 10 bases and the J gene lost 0 bases, with 10 bases spanning the gap. Method: immunoSEQ multiplex PCR; TCRdb's copy keeps in-frame clones and lacks some. The sample contains fewer than 180,000 clones, 92% of which appear only once. The receptor was isolated from an adult who received the AZD1222 COVID-19 vaccine. J is TRBJ1-3 and V is TRBV12-3 or TRBV12-4; D not resolved. The material sequenced was peripheral blood, taken 28 days after the second AZD1222 dose. CDR3 in amino acids: CATRFISGNTIYF. DNA of the CDR3: TGTGCCACCCGTTTCATCTCTGGAAACACCATATATTTT.